This paragraph covers one T cell receptor beta chain sequence. Its antigen remains unidentified. From each donor, an approximately 2.3 ml peripheral blood sample was drawn into PAXgene tubes and stored at -80 degrees C. Total RNA was isolated from whole blood with the PAXgene blood miRNA kit on an automated QIAcube, without T cell sorting. Peripheral blood from monozygotic twin pairs, either concordant or discordant for inflammatory bowel disease, underwent deep TCRalpha and TCRbeta repertoire profiling that used unique molecular barcoding. Smoking habits were recorded for all twin pairs, and individuals were classified as current, former or never smokers. This sample was included in a study of monozygotic twins with inflammatory bowel disease (dated by TCRdb to about 2019). For the wider study: In total, approximately 30 monozygotic twin pairs made up the full study: 19 Danish pairs, all IBD-discordant, plus nine German pairs, of which four were IBD-concordant and five were IBD-discordant. Disease-associated traits were sought mainly through comparisons between IBD patients and their genetically identical healthy co-twins within discordant pairs. Each individual had, on average, about 151 000 unique TCRalpha sequences and 181 000 unique TCRbeta sequences available for analysis. What the study reported, not specific to this receptor: IBD patients had lower TCRbeta repertoire diversity, measured by the inverse Simpson index, than their healthy co-twins. The results gave no support for a single strong signal or clonotype linked to IBD. Because patients were on differing immunosuppressive treatments, the repertoires may have picked up extra background noise and inter-individual variability. Different T cell subtypes could not be distinguished in the analysis. Fewer clonotypes were shared with other individuals by IBD patients than by healthy twins, most markedly in patients showing signs of disease activity. No difference in repertoire similarity was observed between concordant and discordant twins, possibly owing to limited statistical power.

The germline V gene (reference sequence) specifies DFQATT as CDR1 and SNEGSKA as CDR2. The CDR3 sequence holds 13 residues, the cysteine and phenylalanine included. No DNA was logged. Preparation of the library involved 5' RACE. Each TCR library was prepared from 3,000 to 4,500 ng of total RNA. For each sample, cDNA was synthesized in eight separate reactions using SMARTScribe reverse transcriptase. During cDNA synthesis, template switching was used to introduce unique molecular identifiers that contained a 6-nucleotide sample barcode. TCRalpha and TCRbeta cDNA was amplified by two nested PCRs of approximately 16 and 10 cycles, with bead purification after each PCR. Before amplification, the cDNA was both treated with uracil DNA-glycosylase and purified with the QIAquick PCR purification kit. The second PCR added Illumina TruSeq-compatible adapters along with sample-specific barcodes. TapeStation and Qubit were used to check library quality and concentration, and roughly 4.6 ng of each library was pooled. Sequencing of pooled libraries was carried out on an Illumina HiSeq2500 single-index Rapid Run using 2 x 100 bp reads and custom sequencing primers. The paper's data handling went like this. UMI-based consensus assembly with MiGEC version 1.2.6 was used to correct PCR and sequencing errors. V(D)J alignment, clonotype assembly and CDR3 extraction were performed with MiXCR version 2.1.1. To normalise gene usage, clonotype sharing and MAIT/NKT TCR abundance, the top 1000, 10 000 and 20 000 clonotypes in each sample were analysed. After downsampling to 27 000 UMIs, diversity was calculated as the inverse Simpson index using the vegan R package. Statistical testing used paired Mann-Whitney U tests on the discordant twin pairs and applied Benjamini-Hochberg correction for multiple testing. TCRdb reprocessed the public reads and reports one entry per CDR3 protein sequence, without DNA. The V and J calls were not made by the authors but by TCRdb's processing. This sample's table has entries for roughly 90,000 distinct CDR3 sequences. The top ten constitute just under 7.5% of the sample.

The source of this sequence is a human donor with ulcerative colitis or Crohn's disease, or a healthy co-twin of an affected twin (not recorded which). The sequence joins TRBV20-1 to TRBJ1-1. Sequencing was carried out using blood. The CDR3: CSAREDGNTEAFF.